These T cell receptor beta chains were read from a single sample in a study of beta chain features in type 1 diabetes. Produced via immunoSEQ multiplex PCR; TCRdb's table is partial and in-frame only. The sample consists of under 900,000 clones, 17% of them appearing once. Sequences were obtained from naive CD4+ T cells from blood. All receptors derive from a young woman in good health. Both conserved end residues are part of each CDR3. Fields, in order: CDR3 protein, CDR3 length, V gene, J gene.

CASVQGGAYEQYF,13,TRBV6-6,TRBJ2-7
CASSLAGLAANTGELFF,17,TRBV5-6,TRBJ2-2
CASRNRVFSNQPQHF,15,TRBV19,TRBJ1-5
CASKFGQGDQETQYF,15,TRBV2,TRBJ2-5
CSVEKTAQETQYF,13,TRBV29-1,TRBJ2-5
CAISDQGDGNYGYTF,15,TRBV10-3,TRBJ1-2
CASSYGLGYNQPQHF,15,TRBV6-5,TRBJ1-5
CSVPNWGQSYYGYTF,15,TRBV29-1,TRBJ1-2
CASSLTGGRDTQYF,14,TRBV7-3,TRBJ2-3
CSVEDPGSNYGYTF,14,TRBV29-1,TRBJ1-2
CATLDRKLNTEAFF,14,TRBV19,TRBJ1-1
CASSLGPDGYYGYTF,15,TRBV5-6,TRBJ1-2
CASTTGGARLWEQYF,15,TRBV28,TRBJ2-7
CASSFWLSNEKLFF,14,TRBV5-6,TRBJ1-4
CASSLRGRDRVYHEQYF,17,TRBV7-6,TRBJ2-7
CASSPILAGVYEQYF,15,TRBV6-6,TRBJ2-7
CASSRDRDQPQHF,13,TRBV6-6,TRBJ1-5
CASSLGTTSGFYEQYF,16,TRBV7-9,TRBJ2-7
CASSLGSSYNEQFF,14,TRBV7-9,TRBJ2-1
CAINPRQGSGELFF,14,TRBV10-3,TRBJ2-2
CASARLAGVSYEQYF,15,TRBV2,TRBJ2-7
CASSYQEAEKLFF,13,TRBV7-9,TRBJ1-4